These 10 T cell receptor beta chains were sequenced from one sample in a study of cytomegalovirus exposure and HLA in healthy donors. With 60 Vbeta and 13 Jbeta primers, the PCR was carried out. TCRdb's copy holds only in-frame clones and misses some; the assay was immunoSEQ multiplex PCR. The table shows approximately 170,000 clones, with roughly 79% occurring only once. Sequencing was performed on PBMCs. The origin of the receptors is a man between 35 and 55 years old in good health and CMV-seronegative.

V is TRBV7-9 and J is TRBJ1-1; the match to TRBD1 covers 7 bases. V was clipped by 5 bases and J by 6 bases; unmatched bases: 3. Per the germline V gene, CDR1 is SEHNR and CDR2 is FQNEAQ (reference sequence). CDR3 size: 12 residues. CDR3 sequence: CASSVQGSEAFF. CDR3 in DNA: TGTGCCAGCAGCGTACAGGGGTCTGAAGCTTTCTTT.

CDR3 sequence (DNA): TGTGCCAGCAGGGCAGGGCGGTATCACACTGAAGCTTTCTTT. Protein product: CASRAGRYHTEAFF. The rearrangement links TRBV28 to TRBJ1-1; the D gene is possibly TRBD1 (5 bases). The germline V gene encodes CDR1 MDHEN and CDR2 SYDVKM. The CDR3 runs to 14 residues. V was clipped by 6 bases and J by 3 bases, with 14 bases between them.

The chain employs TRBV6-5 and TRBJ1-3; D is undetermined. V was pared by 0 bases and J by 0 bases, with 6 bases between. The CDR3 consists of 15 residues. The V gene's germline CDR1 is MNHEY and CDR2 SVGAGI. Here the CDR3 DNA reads TGTGCCAGCAGTTACTCGACAATCTCTGGAAACACCATATATTTT. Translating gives CASSYSTISGNTIYF.

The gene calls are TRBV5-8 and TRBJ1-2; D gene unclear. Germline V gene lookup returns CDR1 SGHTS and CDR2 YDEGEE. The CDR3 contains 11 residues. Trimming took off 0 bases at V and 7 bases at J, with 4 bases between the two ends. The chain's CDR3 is CASSLALGYTF. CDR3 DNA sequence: TGTGCCAGCAGCTTGGCCCTTGGCTACACCTTC.

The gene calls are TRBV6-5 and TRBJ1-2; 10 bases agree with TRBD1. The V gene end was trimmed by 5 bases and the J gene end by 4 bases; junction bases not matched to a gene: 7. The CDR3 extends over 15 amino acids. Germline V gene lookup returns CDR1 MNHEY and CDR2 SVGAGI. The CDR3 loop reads CASSLTTGGTYGYTF. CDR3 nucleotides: TGTGCCAGCAGTCTCACGACAGGGGGCACCTATGGCTACACCTTC.

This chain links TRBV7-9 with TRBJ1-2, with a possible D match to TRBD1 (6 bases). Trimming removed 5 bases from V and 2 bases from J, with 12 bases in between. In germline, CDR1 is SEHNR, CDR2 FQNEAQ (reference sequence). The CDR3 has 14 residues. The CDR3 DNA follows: TGTGCCAGCAGCGAAGGAACAGGGAACTATGGCTACACCTTC. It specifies CASSEGTGNYGYTF.

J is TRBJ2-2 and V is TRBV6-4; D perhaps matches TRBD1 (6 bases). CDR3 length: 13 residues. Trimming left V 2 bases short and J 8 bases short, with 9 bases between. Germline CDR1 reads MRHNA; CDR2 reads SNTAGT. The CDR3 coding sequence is TGTGCCAGCAGTGACGTCGGGACAGGGGAGCTGTTTTTT. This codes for CASSDVGTGELFF.

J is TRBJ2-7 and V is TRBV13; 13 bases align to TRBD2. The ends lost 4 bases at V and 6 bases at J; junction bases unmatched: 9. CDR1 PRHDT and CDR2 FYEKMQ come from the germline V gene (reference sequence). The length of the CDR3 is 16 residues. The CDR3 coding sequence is TGTGCCAGCAGCTCCCAGAGGACTAGCGGGAGACTCGAGCAGTACTTC. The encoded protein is CASSSQRTSGRLEQYF.

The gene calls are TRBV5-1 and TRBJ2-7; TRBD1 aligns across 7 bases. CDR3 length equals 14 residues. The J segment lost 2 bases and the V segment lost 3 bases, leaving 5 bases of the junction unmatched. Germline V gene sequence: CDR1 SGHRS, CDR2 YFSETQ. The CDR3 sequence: CASSSLDRPYEQYF. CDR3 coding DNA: TGCGCCAGCAGCTCCTTGGACAGGCCCTACGAGCAGTACTTC.

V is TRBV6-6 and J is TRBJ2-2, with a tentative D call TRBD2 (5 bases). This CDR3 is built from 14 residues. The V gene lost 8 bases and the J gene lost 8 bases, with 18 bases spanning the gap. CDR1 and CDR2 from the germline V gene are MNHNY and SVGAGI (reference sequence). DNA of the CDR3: TGTGCCAGCCGGGAAGACTACTCTCGGGGGGAGCTGTTTTTT. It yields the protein CASREDYSRGELFF.